The T cell receptor beta chain described here comes from a study of blood T cell repertoires in COVID-19. Overall study context: Acute and convalescent COVID-19 samples came from the United States, Italy and Spain.

V was pared by 2 bases and J by 1 base, with 12 bases between. The germline CDR1 and CDR2 sequences are SGDLS and YYNGEE. The length of the CDR3 is 15 residues. Per the original data handling: Amplification from reference gene primers served as the basis for estimated nucleated cell counts. TCRdb's copy holds only in-frame clones and misses some; the assay was immunoSEQ multiplex PCR. The V and J calls and clone size come from that table; D and trimming were worked out from the DNA. The sample lists around 200,000 clones; around 83% were seen once. The chain uses TRBV9 and TRBJ1-1, with D tentatively TRBD1 (6 bases). This receptor was identified in an elderly woman in a cohort sampled during active or convalescent COVID-19. Sequencing used peripheral blood. CDR3 DNA: TGTGCCAGCAGCGTGGCAGGGGCCAGGAACACTGAAGCTTTCTTT. This gives the protein CASSVAGARNTEAFF.